The TCR beta chain described here comes from a study of T-cell memory formation after mild COVID-19. The CDR3 length is 15 residues. Trimming took 0 bases from V and 5 from J, leaving 11 bases between them. Germline assignment: CDR1 SGHTA and CDR2 FQGTGA. TCRdb reprocessed the 5' RACE reads via MiXCR and lists one record per CDR3 protein. In the table there are a few hundred thousand distinct CDR3 sequences, approximately 15% of which are singletons. This clonotype was obtained from a man younger than 30 who had mild COVID-19 (a few samples of this study predate the infection). Cell type and time point are not known. The genes are TRBV7-3 and TRBJ2-1; the D call may be TRBD1 or TRBD2 (6 bases each). The sequenced sample consisted of PBMCs or a T cell subset sorted from them (not recorded which). The CDR3 coding sequence is TGTGCCAGCAGCTTAACCGGCGGGACACACAATGAGCAGTTCTTC. This translates into CASSLTGGTHNEQFF.